This paragraph reports one T cell receptor beta chain. The sample is drawn from a study of T cell responses to AZD1222 COVID-19 vaccine. Measured with immunoSEQ multiplex PCR; TCRdb has only the in-frame clones, and not every one. The sample includes about 100,000 clones, around 90% of them seen just once. The CDR3 is 16 amino acids. V shed 2 bases and J shed 3 bases, with 16 bases lying between them. Germline V lookup: CDR1 SGDLS, CDR2 YYNGEE. The sequence was obtained from an adult in good health. The chain couples TRBV9 to TRBJ2-3; D might be TRBD1 (6 bases). This specimen consisted of peripheral blood, obtained on day 0 of MenACWY control vaccination. The CDR3 sequence is CASSVGNRGSTDTQYF. The CDR3 DNA is TGTGCCAGCAGCGTTGGTAATAGGGGGAGTACAGATACGCAGTATTTT.